This T cell receptor beta chain was obtained from a study of regulatory T cells in long-lasting Graves disease. Study-level points and caveats: Persistent disease showed a preference for TRBV28, TRBJ1-2 and TRBJ2-5. Whereas new patients shared about a thousand public clonotypes, persistent patients shared more, at some 2,700.

Time point specified: persistent/refractory GD, antithyroid drugs over 5 years with positive TRAb. Researchers made the TCR library from RNA that was extracted from PBMCs. Graves' disease diagnosis followed American Thyroid Association guidelines. Blood from the periphery, approximately 8.6 milliliters in all, was drawn into EDTA tubes. The CDR3 loop spans 14 amino acids. With 6 bases removed from V and 0 bases from J, the gap between germline ends came to 8 bases. Germline loops: CDR1 MDHEN, CDR2 SYDVKM. The table lists this clonotype with many counts. The antigen is not known. The authors built TCR beta libraries using iRepertoire HTBI primers and Arm-PCR of CDR3 regions. TCRdb reanalysed the multiplex PCR reads using MiXCR and keeps one entry per CDR3 protein. The sample has about 450,000 distinct CDR3 sequences, roughly a quarter seen once; the top ten hold about a quarter.

The specimen was peripheral blood mononuclear cells (PBMCs), collected when the disease was refractory, from a patient treated with antithyroid drugs. The receptor's source is a female donor with Graves disease. The V gene is TRBV28, the J gene TRBJ2-2; possibly TRBD2 for D (5 bases). CDR3 residues: CASRTGTNTGELFF. The CDR3, as DNA: TGTGCCAGCAGAACCGGGACGAACACCGGGGAGCTGTTTTTT.